Shown below are 21 T cell receptor beta chains from a single sample sequenced in a study of blood T cell repertoires in COVID-19. Sequenced by immunoSEQ multiplex PCR; TCRdb stores in-frame clones only, minus some. The data hold 200,000 to 300,000 clones, with about 80% observed a single time. The sequencing sample was made of peripheral blood. The receptors stem from an elderly man with acute or convalescent COVID-19.

This clone has a single count. The chain is built from TRBV3-1 (or the pseudogene TRBV3-2) and TRBJ1-2; D uncertain. With 2 bases removed from V and 1 base from J, the gap between germline ends came to 2 bases. The CDR3 loop spans 12 amino acids. Germline V gives CDR1 LGHDT, CDR2 YNNKEL (reference sequence). The CDR3 DNA is TGTGCCAGCAGCCAACTTAACTATGGCTACACCTTC. Translated, it gives CASSQLNYGYTF.

The chain has TRBV7-9 and TRBJ2-7; 7 bases match TRBD1. Trimming took 1 base from V and 2 from J; bases not matched to a gene: 5. The germline V gene encodes CDR1 SEHNR and CDR2 FQNEAQ (reference sequence). The length of the CDR3 is 15 residues. The CDR3 DNA sequence: TGTGCCAGCAGCTTAGGAGGGGGCCTCACCTACGAGCAGTACTTC. Encoded protein: CASSLGGGLTYEQYF.

The rearrangement joins TRBV15 to TRBJ2-1; weak D call: TRBD2 (6 bases). This CDR3 has 16 residues. Deletions cut 0 bases from V and 3 bases from J, with 12 bases between. CDR1 is LNHNV, CDR2 YYDKDF, per germline (reference sequence). DNA of the CDR3: TGTGCCACCAGCAGAGATCCGCGGGGCTTCTACAATGAGCAGTTCTTC. Its protein product is CATSRDPRGFYNEQFF.

This chain connects TRBV4-1 to TRBJ2-1, with a tentative D call TRBD1 (5 bases). Germline V gene sequence: CDR1 MGHRA, CDR2 YSYEKL. This CDR3 has 14 amino acids. The V end lost 1 base, the J end lost 6 bases, and 10 bases lay between the germline ends. The DNA for the CDR3 is TGCGCCAGCAGCCAAGTTGGACAAGTCAATGAGCAGTTCTTC. This sequence encodes CASSQVGQVNEQFF.

The gene calls are TRBV7-9 and TRBJ1-2; 7 bases line up with TRBD1. The CDR3 consists of 13 residues. Trimming took 10 bases from V and 0 from J; bases not matched to a gene: 5. Germline V gives CDR1 SEHNR, CDR2 FQNEAQ (reference sequence). In nucleotides, the CDR3 is TGTGCCATCGGGACAGCCCCTAACTATGGCTACACCTTC. It translates to CAIGTAPNYGYTF. Using reference TRBV7-9 and TRBJ1-2 for the parts outside the CDR3, the full variable domain is DTGVSQNPRHKITKRGQNVTFRCDPISEHNRLYWYRQTLGQGPEFLTYFQNEAQLEKSRLLSDRFSAERPKGSFSTLEIQRTEQGDSAMYLCAIGTAPNYGYTFGSGTRLTVV.

This clone was observed a handful of times. The rearrangement links TRBV19 to TRBJ1-6, with a possible D match to TRBD1 (5 bases). There are 14 residues in the CDR3. The germline V gene has CDR1 LNHDA and CDR2 SQIVND (reference sequence). Trimming pared 1 base from V and 9 bases from J, leaving 10 bases between. The DNA for the CDR3 is TGTGCCAGTAGTATAGCACAGGTCTTTTCACCCCTCCACTTT. It is translated as CASSIAQVFSPLHF.

V usage is TRBV9 and J usage is TRBJ2-7, with 7 bases lining up with TRBD1. CDR1 is SGDLS, CDR2 YYNGEE, per germline. This CDR3 is built from 14 residues. V lost 2 bases and J lost 1; bases outside the gene matches: 3. CDR3 sequence reads: CASSVRQGSYEQYF. CDR3 nucleotides: TGTGCCAGCAGCGTCAGACAGGGATCCTACGAGCAGTACTTC. Full variable domain (rest looked up from reference TRBV9 and TRBJ2-7): DSGVTQTPKHLITATGQRVTLRCSPRSGDLSVYWYQQSLDQGLQFLIQYYNGEERAKGNILERFSAQQFPDLHSELNLSSLELGDSALYFCASSVRQGSYEQYFGPGTRLTVT.

This clone came up once. The chain carries TRBV2 and TRBJ2-5, with 8 positions matching TRBD2. V lost 6 bases and J lost 1; bases outside the gene matches: 10. CDR1 and CDR2 from the germline V gene are SNHLY and FYNNEI. The CDR3 is 16 amino acids. This CDR3 reads CASRSPTGGGQETQYF. The DNA of the CDR3 is TGTGCCAGCAGGTCCCCCACGGGGGGGGGCCAAGAGACCCAGTACTTC.

The genes are TRBV5-1 and TRBJ2-2; perhaps TRBD2 as D (7 bases). The CDR3 consists of 16 residues. Trimming removed 0 bases at V and 4 bases at J, with 13 bases between. Germline assignment: CDR1 SGHRS and CDR2 YFSETQ. CDR3 DNA sequence: TGCGCCAGCAGCTTGGAGGGGGGGCGAATCACCGGGGAGCTGTTTTTT. Translated: CASSLEGGRITGELFF.

This clone came up once. The genes are TRBV19 and TRBJ2-1, with TRBD2 matching over 10 bases. Germline V gene sequence: CDR1 LNHDA, CDR2 SQIVND (reference sequence). V dropped 0 bases and J dropped 4; count of bases not matched to a gene: 6. The CDR3 totals 17 residues. Written as DNA, the CDR3 is TGTGCCAGTAGTATAGAGGGGCTAGCGGGGGCATACAATGAGCAGTTCTTC. It is translated as CASSIEGLAGAYNEQFF.

This clone was detected only once. The rearrangement joins TRBV6-6 to TRBJ2-2, with 10 bases identical to TRBD1. V dropped 10 bases and J dropped 7; count of bases not matched to a gene: 12. Germline V CDR1 and CDR2: MNHNY, SVGAGI (reference sequence). This CDR3 has 15 amino acids. CDR3 region: CATGRTGGSGGELFF. CDR3 nucleotide sequence: TGTGCCACCGGAAGGACAGGGGGTAGTGGCGGGGAGCTGTTTTTT.

This chain joins TRBV12-5 and TRBJ1-3; D call uncertain. CDR3 length: 17 residues. Per the germline V gene, CDR1 is LGHNT and CDR2 is FRNRAP. V lost 0 bases and J lost 0, with 12 bases in between. The CDR3, as DNA: TGTGCTAGTGGTTTGGTTGCCGGACTCCTCTCTGGAAACACCATATATTTT. The encoded protein is CASGLVAGLLSGNTIYF.

This sequence joins TRBV2 and TRBJ1-5; D uncertain. Per germline, CDR1 SNHLY and CDR2 FYNNEI. V shed 2 bases and J shed 1 base, with 9 bases lying between them. This CDR3 has 15 amino acids. In DNA, the CDR3 is TGTGCCAGCAGTGAATCTGGCACAAGCAATCAGCCCCAGCATTTT. This codes for CASSESGTSNQPQHF.

The V and J genes are TRBV28 and TRBJ1-3; TRBD1 is a possible D gene (5 bases). From germline, CDR1 is MDHEN and CDR2 SYDVKM. The V end was cut by 7 bases, the J end by 0 bases, with 16 bases between. CDR3 length: 16 residues. The CDR3 coding sequence is TGTGCCAGCACCTCCGGGGGATTGATCTCTGGAAACACCATATATTTT. It is translated as CASTSGGLISGNTIYF.

The chain links TRBV5-6 to TRBJ1-6; D is undetermined. The CDR3 length is 15 residues. V lost 0 bases and J 9 bases, leaving 13 bases between the germline ends. The germline gives CDR1 SGHDT, CDR2 YYEEEE. The CDR3 DNA reads as TGTGCCAGCAGCTTGGGAGGGTGGAATAGTTCACCCCTCCACTTT. Amino acids: CASSLGGWNSSPLHF.

V usage is TRBV19 and J usage is TRBJ2-7, with 8 bases lining up with TRBD1. There are 14 residues in the CDR3. Trimming took 2 bases from V and 2 from J; bases not matched to a gene: 2. Per germline, CDR1 LNHDA and CDR2 SQIVND (reference sequence). The CDR3 reads CASSIQGAPYEQYF. Here the CDR3 DNA reads TGTGCCAGTAGTATACAGGGGGCCCCCTACGAGCAGTACTTC.

CDR3 in DNA: TGTGCCAGCAGTTACTCGCGGCAGCAAGAGACCCAGTACTTC. Translating it yields CASSYSRQQETQYF. This sequence joins TRBV6-5 and TRBJ2-5; D unclear. Germline V gene lookup returns CDR1 MNHEY and CDR2 SVGAGI. V lost 0 bases and J 2 bases, leaving 7 bases between the germline ends. This CDR3 region has 14 residues.

This clone was counted a few times. This chain uses TRBV25-1 with TRBJ1-5; a weak D match, TRBD1 (5 bases). Trimming took 5 bases from V and 0 from J, leaving 14 bases between them. The CDR3 loop spans 16 amino acids. Germline-derived CDR1 and CDR2 are MGHDK and SYGVNS. The CDR3 region has the DNA TGTGCCAGCAGTAGGGGAATTAGATATAGCAATCAGCCCCAGCATTTT. Translation: CASSRGIRYSNQPQHF.

This sequence joins TRBV24-1 and TRBJ1-1, with 12 bases identical to TRBD1. CDR1 and CDR2 (germline): KGHDR, SFDVKD. The junction had 9 bases not matched to a gene; V was cut back by 4 bases and J by 4 bases. The CDR3 extends over 17 amino acids. CDR3 residues: CATSEPRDRGLVTEAFF. In DNA, the CDR3 is TGTGCCACCAGTGAACCCCGGGACAGGGGGCTGGTCACTGAAGCTTTCTTT.

The chain recombines TRBV5-6 with TRBJ1-2, with 9 bases that match TRBD1. Per germline, CDR1 SGHDT and CDR2 YYEEEE. The junction had 12 bases not matched to a gene; V was cut back by 4 bases and J by 8 bases. The CDR3 runs 15 residues. The CDR3 DNA reads as TGTGCCAGCAGCCTATCCCCCAGAGACAGGGGGGGCTACACCTTC. This gives the protein CASSLSPRDRGGYTF.

The chain employs TRBV6-6 and TRBJ1-4, with D tentatively TRBD1 (5 bases). V was cut by 5 bases and J by 5 bases, with 9 bases left in between. Germline V lookup: CDR1 MNHNY, CDR2 SVGAGI (reference sequence). The length of the CDR3 is 13 residues. The CDR3, as DNA: TGTGCCAGCAGTCCGACAGAAAATGAAAAACTGTTTTTT. It is translated as CASSPTENEKLFF.